This T cell receptor (beta chain) was sequenced during a study of T-cell reconstitution after alpha-beta-depleted transplantation in children (dated by TCRdb to 2016 to 2017). Background for the entire study: Using TCR repertoire profiling, the study followed T-cell immune reconstitution in a quantitative way in children after TCRalphabeta/CD19-depleted allogeneic hematopoietic cell transplantation.

Libraries were prepared through PCR. TCRdb lists the instrument as Illumina HiSeq 2500. TCR libraries were prepared with molecular barcoding, using unique molecular identifiers to normalize TCRbeta repertoire quantification. TCRdb passed the public sequencing reads through fastp at Q25 and MiXCR, retaining productive beta sequences. Each entry merges the rows of one CDR3 protein and shows their most common DNA and genes. The sample table contains approximately 390,000 distinct CDR3 sequences; only one count was recorded for roughly a tenth of them. Approximately 5% of the sample lies in the top ten. Based on the germline V gene, the CDR1 and CDR2 sequences are SGHAT and FQNNGV. The CDR3 contains 16 residues, cysteine and phenylalanine counted. This entry keeps only the CDR3 DNA: 48 bases, framed from base 1. Deletion took 4 bases off V and 5 bases off J, with a span of 17 bases between the germline ends.

This clonotype was detected only a few times. The specificity of this receptor is unknown. No base-level quality is on record; no much larger clone is a single base apart. The receptor's source is a human donor who donated a stem cell graft to a child with acute myeloid leukemia. The chain is made from TRBV11-2 and TRBJ2-2; the D gene identity is not certain. Here the sequenced sample was PBMCs from the stem cell graft donor, taken from the stem cell graft. The CDR3 amino acid sequence is: CASSSNLMDETGELFF. The DNA reads as follows: TGTGCCAGCAGCTCAAACTTGATGGACGAAACCGGGGAGCTGTTTTTT. The full variable domain, with segments outside the CDR3 supplied by the reference TRBV11-2 and TRBJ2-2 proteins, appears as EAGVAQSPRYKIIEKRQSVAFWCNPISGHATLYWYQQILGQGPKLLIQFQNNGVVDDSQLPKDRFSAERLKGVDSTLKIQPAKLEDSAVYLCASSSNLMDETGELFFGEGSRLTVL.